The rows below give T cell receptor beta chains drawn from one sample of a study of blood T cells in healthy people across ages. TCRdb reprocessed the 5' RACE reads with MiXCR, giving one entry per CDR3 protein. The table has 1.2 million to 1.5 million distinct CDR3 sequences, approximately 38% seen once. The sample consisted of blood. These receptors were taken from a woman aged 18-29 years in good health. The CDR3 runs from the conserved cysteine through the conserved F or W. Fields, in order: J gene, D gene, clone size, V gene, CDR3 protein, CDR3 DNA. The D gene is left open where the match is weak. Clone size is not always given. Where it is, it says once, few, many or a class for expanded clones.

>TRBJ2-3|-|few|TRBV7-2
CASSGSWDRHTDTQYF
TGTGCCAGCAGCGGTAGTTGGGATAGGCACACAGATACGCAGTATTTT
>TRBJ1-1|-|-|TRBV7-2
CASSLGKGRTNTEAFF
TGTGCCAGCAGCTTGGGGAAGGGACGGACGAACACTGAAGCTTTCTTT
>TRBJ2-5|-|few|TRBV24-1
CATSDFGLPETQYF
TGTGCCACCAGTGATTTCGGTTTACCCGAGACCCAGTACTTC
>TRBJ2-7|TRBD2|-|TRBV20-1
CSASALLAGVYEQYF
TGCAGTGCAAGCGCCCTTCTAGCGGGAGTCTACGAGCAGTACTTC
>TRBJ1-5|-|-|TRBV20-1
CSARLGPQPQHF
TGCAGTGCTAGATTGGGACCTCAGCCCCAGCATTTT
>TRBJ1-5|TRBD1|-|TRBV7-9
CASSFSGDREGQPQHF
TGTGCCAGCAGCTTCTCGGGTGACAGGGAAGGTCAGCCCCAGCATTTT
>TRBJ1-2|TRBD1|once|TRBV30
CAWSPKGQSNYGYTF
TGTGCCTGGAGTCCCAAGGGACAGAGCAACTATGGCTACACCTTC
>TRBJ2-6|-|-|TRBV27
CASSPLLPSGANVLTF
TGTGCCAGCTCCCCCCTGCTCCCCTCTGGGGCCAACGTCCTGACTTTC
>TRBJ1-1|-|few|TRBV12-3/TRBV12-4
CASSVPPRNTEAFF
TGTGCCAGCAGTGTACCGCCCAGGAACACTGAAGCTTTCTTT
>TRBJ1-2|-|-|TRBV27
CASSPHSGYTF
TGTGCCAGCAGTCCGCATTCTGGCTACACCTTC
>TRBJ2-7|-|-|TRBV10-2
CASSEARKYEQYF
TGCGCCAGCAGTGAGGCCAGGAAATACGAGCAGTACTTC
>TRBJ2-3|TRBD1|-|TRBV27
CASSVPGTVYTQYF
TGTGCCAGCAGTGTACCCGGGACAGTTTATACGCAGTATTTT
>TRBJ1-6|-|-|TRBV5-4
CASSLVAASSYNSPLHF
TGTGCCAGCAGCTTGGTCGCGGCGAGCTCCTATAATTCACCCCTCCACTTT
>TRBJ1-6|-|few|TRBV21-1
CASAKGTETPSYNSPLHF
TGTGCCAGCGCAAAGGGAACTGAGACACCCTCCTATAATTCACCCCTCCACTTT
>TRBJ2-7|TRBD2|few|TRBV7-9
CASSFAGTREEQYF
TGTGCCAGCAGCTTCGCCGGGACTAGAGAAGAGCAGTACTTC
>TRBJ2-1|-|-|TRBV24-1
CATSDSGGSYNEQFF
TGTGCCACCAGTGACTCTGGAGGGTCCTACAATGAGCAGTTCTTC
>TRBJ2-1|-|-|TRBV29-1
CSVDLPPTASSYNEQFF
TGCAGCGTTGACCTACCCCCGACAGCCTCCTCCTACAATGAGCAGTTCTTC